This T cell receptor beta chain emerged from a study of beta chain features in type 1 diabetes. Expressed TCRB transcripts were sequenced, since all the RNA that had been isolated was reverse transcribed. TCRdb's table, derived via immunoSEQ multiplex PCR, lists solely in-frame clones and lacks some. The table shows about 260,000 clones, with around 65% occurring only once. This clone has just one count. The origin of this receptor is a man aged 30 to 45 in good health. The sample taken for sequencing was naive CD4+ T cells from blood.

This CDR3 is CASSQESRPNYGYTF. DNA for the CDR3: TGCGCCAGCAGCCAAGAGAGCAGGCCCAACTATGGCTACACCTTC. V usage is TRBV4-3 and J usage is TRBJ1-2; no firm D call. This CDR3 is 15 amino acids long. V was trimmed by 0 bases and J by 2 bases, leaving 10 bases between them. Germline CDR1 LGHNA, CDR2 YSLEER.